This T cell receptor beta chain was identified during a study of metastatic and nonmetastatic thyroid tumors. On the study more broadly: For malignant and benign thyroid patients, tumor or nodule tissue and blood were the sources whose repertoires were compared. Study results and limitations: In blood and tumor, TCR beta diversity was reportedly significantly higher in malignant thyroid tumors than in benign nodules.

Authors' data handling: Differences in CDR3 between clinicopathological groups were drawn on to build a classifier intended to discriminate distant-metastatic papillary thyroid cancer patients. TCRdb re-called the PCR reads through MiXCR. The authors' filters were not applied to this entry. The data show 30,000 to 50,000 clones, under 20% seen once. Among the patients, none had received any treatment before thyroid surgery. The CDR3 covers 14 residues. The germline V gene has CDR1 LNHDA and CDR2 SQIVND (reference sequence). This clone came up a few times. Its target is not known. Its ends do not fully match the called genes, so a read error is possible. Within the sample, other DNA sequences also encode this same CDR3.

The sample was tumor tissue. The TCR originated in a female donor with papillary thyroid cancer or a benign thyroid nodule (not recorded which). Some clones in this sample may be carry-over from other donors' samples. V gene TRBV19 combines with J gene TRBJ1-1; weak D call: TRBD1 (5 bases). DNA of the CDR3: TGTGCCAGTATAGCCCACTCAGGGAACACTGAAGCTTTCTTC. As protein: CASIAHSGNTEAFF.